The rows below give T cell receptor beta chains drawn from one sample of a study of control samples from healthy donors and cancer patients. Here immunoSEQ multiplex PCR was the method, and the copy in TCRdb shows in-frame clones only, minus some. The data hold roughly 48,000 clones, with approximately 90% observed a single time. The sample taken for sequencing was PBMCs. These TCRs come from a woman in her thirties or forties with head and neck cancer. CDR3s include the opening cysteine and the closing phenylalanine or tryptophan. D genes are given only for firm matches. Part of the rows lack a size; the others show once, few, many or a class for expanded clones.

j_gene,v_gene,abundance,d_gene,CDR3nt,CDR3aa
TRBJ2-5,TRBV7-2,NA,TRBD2,TGTGCCAGCAGCTCGTCAGCGGGGGGGCGGGAGACCCAGTACTTC,CASSSSAGGRETQYF
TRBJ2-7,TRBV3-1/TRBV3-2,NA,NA,TGTGCCAGCAGCCTGGGGATATCCGGGGGATACTACGAGCAGTACTTC,CASSLGISGGYYEQYF
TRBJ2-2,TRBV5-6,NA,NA,TGTGCCAGCAGCCCCCTCTCAGGGGCCGGGGAGCTGTTTTTT,CASSPLSGAGELFF
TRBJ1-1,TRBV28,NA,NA,TGTGCCACTCTGCATCGGGGGAACACTGAAGCTTTCTTT,CATLHRGNTEAFF
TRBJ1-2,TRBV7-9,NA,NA,TGTGCCAGCAGCGGATGGGGACTGCCATGGAGGGGCTACACCTTC,CASSGWGLPWRGYTF
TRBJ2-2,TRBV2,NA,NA,TGTGCCAGCAGCCAAGACGCCGGGGAGCTGTTTTTT,CASSQDAGELFF
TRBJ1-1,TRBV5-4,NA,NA,TGTGCCAGCAGCTTGGGCAGCATGAACACTGAAGCTTTCTTT,CASSLGSMNTEAFF
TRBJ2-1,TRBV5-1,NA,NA,TGCGCCAGCCGCCTTTTGGGGGGCCCCCACAATGAGCAGTTCTTC,CASRLLGGPHNEQFF
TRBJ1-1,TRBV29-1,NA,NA,TGCAGCGTTGGTAGAGGGTCGAACACTGAAGCTTTCTTT,CSVGRGSNTEAFF
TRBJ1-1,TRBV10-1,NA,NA,TGCGCCAGCAGTGACGGATCTTTTAACACTGAAGCTTTCTTT,CASSDGSFNTEAFF
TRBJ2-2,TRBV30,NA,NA,TGTGCCTGGAGTGTAGGAGGAACCGGGGAGCTGTTTTTT,CAWSVGGTGELFF
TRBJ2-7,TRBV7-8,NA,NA,TGTGCCAGCAGCTTAGGAACAGGGAGTAGGGAGCAGTACTTC,CASSLGTGSREQYF
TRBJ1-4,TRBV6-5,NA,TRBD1,TGTGCCAGCAGCCGACAGGGGGATGAAAAACTGTTTTTT,CASSRQGDEKLFF
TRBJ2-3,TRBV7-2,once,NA,TGTGCCAGCAGCCCGAGGGAGGTACTAGTAGATACGCAGTATTTT,CASSPREVLVDTQYF
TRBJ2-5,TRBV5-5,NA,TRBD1,TGTGCCAGCAGCTGGACAGGACAAGAGACCCAGTACTTC,CASSWTGQETQYF
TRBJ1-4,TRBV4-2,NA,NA,TGTGCCAGCAGCCAAGGCCAGAGTAATGAAAAACTGTTTTTT,CASSQGQSNEKLFF
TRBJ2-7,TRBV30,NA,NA,TGTGCCTGGAGTGTAATGGGGACCCTCTACGAGCAGTACTTC,CAWSVMGTLYEQYF
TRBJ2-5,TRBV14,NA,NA,TGTGCCAGCAGCTATTACAGGGCCCAAGAGACCCAGTACTTC,CASSYYRAQETQYF
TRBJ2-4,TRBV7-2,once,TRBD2,TGTGCCAGCAGCTTAGCGCCAGCTAGCGGTTTGAACATTCAGTACTTC,CASSLAPASGLNIQYF
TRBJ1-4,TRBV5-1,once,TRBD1,TGCGCCAGCAGCTCGACAGGGGTTAATGAAAAACTGTTTTTT,CASSSTGVNEKLFF
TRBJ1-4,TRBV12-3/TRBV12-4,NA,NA,TGTGCCAGCACCAGAGGACGGAAACTGTTTTTT,CASTRGRKLFF
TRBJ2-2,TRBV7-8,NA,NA,TGTGCCAGCAGCTTTCGGGACACCGGGGAGCTGTTTTTT,CASSFRDTGELFF
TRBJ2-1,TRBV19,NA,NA,TGTGCCAGTAGTATAGGGGGTAAAACCTACAATGAGCAGTTCTTC,CASSIGGKTYNEQFF
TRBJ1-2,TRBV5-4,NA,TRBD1,TGTGCCAGCAGCTTACTCGGGACAGGGGGCTATGGCTACACCTTC,CASSLLGTGGYGYTF
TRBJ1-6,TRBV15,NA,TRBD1,TGTGCCACCAGCAGAGTTACAGGGGCCAATTCACCCCTCCACTTT,CATSRVTGANSPLHF
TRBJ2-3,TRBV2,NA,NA,TGTGCCAGCAGTGCGTGGACTACCACAGATACGCAGTATTTT,CASSAWTTTDTQYF
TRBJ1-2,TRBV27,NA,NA,TGTGCCAGCAGTATGAGGACTCTGGGCGATGGCTACACCTTC,CASSMRTLGDGYTF
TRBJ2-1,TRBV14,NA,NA,TGTGCCAGCAGCCAAGGAAGGACGCACCCCTACAATGAGCAGTTCTTC,CASSQGRTHPYNEQFF
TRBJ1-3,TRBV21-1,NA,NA,TGTGCCAGACGACGGCAGCTCTCTGGAAACACCATATATTTT,CARRRQLSGNTIYF
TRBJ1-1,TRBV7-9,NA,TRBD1,TGTGCCAGCAGCTTCTGGACAGGGACCACTGAAGCTTTCTTT,CASSFWTGTTEAFF
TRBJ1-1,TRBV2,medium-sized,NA,TGTGCCAGCAGTGAATTGGGATATAACACTGAAGCTTTCTTT,CASSELGYNTEAFF
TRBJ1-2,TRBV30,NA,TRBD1,TGTGCCTGGGGTAGACAGGGGGGAAGCTATGGCTACACCTTC,CAWGRQGGSYGYTF
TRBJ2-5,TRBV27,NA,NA,TGTGCCAGCAGTTTAAGCGGGCCACGGGAGACCCAGTACTTC,CASSLSGPRETQYF
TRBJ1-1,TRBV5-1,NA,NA,TGCGCCAGCAGCTTTGCCCCGGGACAACTTATGAACACTGAAGCTTTCTTT,CASSFAPGQLMNTEAFF
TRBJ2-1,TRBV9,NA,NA,TGTGCCAGCAGCGGAGACAGCTACAATGAGCAGTTCTTC,CASSGDSYNEQFF
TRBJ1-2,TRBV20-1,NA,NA,TGCAGTGCTAGTGTCAGCGGTGGTCGTTATGGCTACACCTTC,CSASVSGGRYGYTF
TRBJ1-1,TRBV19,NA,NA,TGTGCCAGGAGGCGAGGGGACATGAACACTGAAGCTTTCTTT,CARRRGDMNTEAFF
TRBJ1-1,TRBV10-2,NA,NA,TGCGCCAGCAAAACACGGGAAAACACTGAAGCTTTCTTT,CASKTRENTEAFF
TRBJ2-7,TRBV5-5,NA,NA,TGTGCCAGCAGACCGGGACACCCCGAATCCTACGAGCAGTACTTC,CASRPGHPESYEQYF
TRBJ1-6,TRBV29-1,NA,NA,TGCAGCGTTGAAGAGGGGGGTAGGGGTTCACCCCTCCACTTT,CSVEEGGRGSPLHF
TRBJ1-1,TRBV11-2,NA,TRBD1,TGTGCCAGCAGCTACAGGGGCACTGAAGCTTTCTTT,CASSYRGTEAFF
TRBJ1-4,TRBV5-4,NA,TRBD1,TGTGCCAGCAGCCGTGACAGGGGGCGGGTTGAAAAACTGTTTTTT,CASSRDRGRVEKLFF
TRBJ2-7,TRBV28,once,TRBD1,TGTGCCAGCAGTTTGGACAGGGTAACTCACGAGCAGTACTTC,CASSLDRVTHEQYF
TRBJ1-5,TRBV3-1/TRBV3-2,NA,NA,TGTGCCAGCAGCCAGAGAGAGTCGGGCAATCAGCCCCAGCATTTT,CASSQRESGNQPQHF
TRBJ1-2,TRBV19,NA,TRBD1,TGTGCCAGTAGTATAGGCCGACAGGGGTCTGGCTACACCTTC,CASSIGRQGSGYTF
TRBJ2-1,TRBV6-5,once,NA,TGTGCCAGCTCGCGGGGGCCAGGGGGAGGCTCTGAGCAGTTCTTC,CASSRGPGGGSEQFF
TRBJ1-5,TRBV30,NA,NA,TGTGCCTGGAGTGTACAGCACAATCAGCCCCAGCATTTT,CAWSVQHNQPQHF
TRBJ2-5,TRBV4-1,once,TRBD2,TGCGCCAGCAGCCAAGGACTAGCGGAGCCCCAAGAGACCCAGTACTTC,CASSQGLAEPQETQYF
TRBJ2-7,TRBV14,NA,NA,TGTGCCAGCAGCCAAGATGTTCTCTCCTACGAGCAGTACTTC,CASSQDVLSYEQYF
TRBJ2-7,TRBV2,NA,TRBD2,TGTGCCAGCAGGGCCGGGACTAGCGGGATGTACGAGCAGTACTTC,CASRAGTSGMYEQYF
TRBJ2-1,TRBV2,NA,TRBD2,TGTGCCAGCAGTATGAGTGGGAGGGCCTTAAATGAGCAGTTCTTC,CASSMSGRALNEQFF
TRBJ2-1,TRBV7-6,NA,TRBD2,TGTGCCAGCAGCCCGAGTCGACTAGCGGGGGACCGCTCCTACAATGAGCAGTTCTTC,CASSPSRLAGDRSYNEQFF
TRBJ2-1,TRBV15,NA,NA,TGTGCCACCGACGACGGAAAGACTACAACCAACAATGAGCAGTTCTTC,CATDDGKTTTNNEQFF
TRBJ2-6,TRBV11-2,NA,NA,TGTGCCAGCAGCTTAGCCGGGGCCAACGTCCTGACTTTC,CASSLAGANVLTF
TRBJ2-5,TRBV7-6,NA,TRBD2,TGTGCCAGCAGCTTTGCGGGACTAGCGGGGGGCGAGACCCAGTACTTC,CASSFAGLAGGETQYF
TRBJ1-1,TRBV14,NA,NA,TGTGCCAGCAGCCAATTCGACAGAACTAACACTGAAGCTTTCTTT,CASSQFDRTNTEAFF
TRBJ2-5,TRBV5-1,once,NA,TGCGCCAGCAGCTTGGCCGTAGGTCAAGAGACCCAGTACTTC,CASSLAVGQETQYF